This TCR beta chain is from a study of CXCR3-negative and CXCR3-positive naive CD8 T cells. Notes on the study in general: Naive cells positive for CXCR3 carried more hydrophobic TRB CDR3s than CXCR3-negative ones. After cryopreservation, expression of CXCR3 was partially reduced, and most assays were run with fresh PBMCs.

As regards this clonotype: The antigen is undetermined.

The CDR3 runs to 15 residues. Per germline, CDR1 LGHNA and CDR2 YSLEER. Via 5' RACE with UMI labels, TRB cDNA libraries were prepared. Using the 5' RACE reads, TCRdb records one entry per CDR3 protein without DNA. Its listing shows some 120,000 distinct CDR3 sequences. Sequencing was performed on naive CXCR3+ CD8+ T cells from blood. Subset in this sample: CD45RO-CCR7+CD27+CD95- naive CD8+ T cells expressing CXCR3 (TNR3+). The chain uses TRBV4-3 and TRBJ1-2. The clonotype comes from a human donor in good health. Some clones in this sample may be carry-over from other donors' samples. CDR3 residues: CASSQDREDFYGYTF.